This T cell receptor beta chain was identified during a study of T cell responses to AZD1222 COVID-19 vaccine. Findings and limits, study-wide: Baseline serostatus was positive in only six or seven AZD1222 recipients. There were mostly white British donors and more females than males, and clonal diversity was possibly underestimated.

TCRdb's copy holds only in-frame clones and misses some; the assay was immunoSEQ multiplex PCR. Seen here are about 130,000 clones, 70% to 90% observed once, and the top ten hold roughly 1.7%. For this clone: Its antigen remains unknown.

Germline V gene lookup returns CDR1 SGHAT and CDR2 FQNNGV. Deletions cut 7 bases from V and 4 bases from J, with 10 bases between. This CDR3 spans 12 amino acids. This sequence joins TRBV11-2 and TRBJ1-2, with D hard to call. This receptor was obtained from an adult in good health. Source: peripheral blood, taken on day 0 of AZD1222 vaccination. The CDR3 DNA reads TGTGCCAGCACCCTGGGAGGCTATGGCTACACCTTC. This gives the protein CASTLGGYGYTF.